A single sample is the source of the 5 T cell receptor beta chains below, sequenced in a study of Graves' ophthalmopathy and Graves' hyperthyroidism (dated by TCRdb to the late 2010s). These reads were obtained on an Illumina HiSeq 2000. TCR beta CDR3 regions were amplified from RNA transcripts for repertoire sequencing. A first-round RT-PCR used HTBI primers with the Qiagen OneStep RT-PCR kit, followed by a second-round multiplex PCR, size selection and purification. Through fastp at Q25 and MiXCR, TCRdb rebuilt clones from the public reads, retaining in-frame beta chains. Under each unique CDR3 protein, matching rows form one entry showing the most common genes and DNA. This sample has approximately 500,000 distinct CDR3 sequences in its table, and around 15% of those were observed once. Of the sample, 8% to 10% is held by the ten largest clones. Sequencing was performed on blood. The receptors here all came from a woman aged 30 to 39 with Graves' ophthalmopathy. Donor details come from another sample of the same person, matched by shared clones.

This clonotype was seen many times. CDR3 region: CASSPTTGVIFSGANVLTF. CDR3 sequence (DNA): TGTGCCAGCAGTCCCACAACGGGGGTTATCTTCTCTGGGGCCAACGTCCTGACTTTC. This rearrangement joins TRBV28 to TRBJ2-6, with a weak D call TRBD2 (6 bases). The CDR3 totals 19 residues. The germline V gene encodes CDR1 MDHEN and CDR2 SYDVKM. V lost 5 bases and J lost 0, with 20 bases in between.

Only a few counts were recorded for this clonotype. The rearrangement links TRBV6-5 to TRBJ1-6, with D unclear. CDR3 length equals 15 residues. The ends were cut back, 3 bases at V and 9 bases at J, with 15 bases in the middle. Germline values: CDR1 MNHEY, CDR2 SVGAGI. The CDR3 DNA reads as TGTGCCAGCAGTTATGGAGAAGGGAAGGGTTCACCCCTCCACTTT. This sequence encodes CASSYGEGKGSPLHF.

At least ten counts were recorded for this clonotype. The chain couples TRBV6-1 to TRBJ2-2, with D possibly being TRBD2 (5 bases). V was trimmed by 10 bases and J by 5 bases, leaving 17 bases between them. The CDR3 extends over 14 amino acids. The germline gives CDR1 MNHNS, CDR2 SASEGT. CDR3: CATQRELGTGELFF. DNA for the CDR3: TGTGCCACACAGAGGGAATTGGGGACCGGGGAGCTGTTTTTT.

The chain is built from TRBV4-1 and TRBJ1-5, with 8 bases identical to TRBD1. Germline V CDR1 and CDR2: MGHRA, YSYEKL. This CDR3 comprises 14 residues. V lost 2 bases, J lost 6 bases, and 3 bases stayed unmatched. In DNA, the CDR3 is TGCGCCAGCAGCCAACCAGGGGGCAGTCAGCCCCAGCATTTT. It is translated as CASSQPGGSQPQHF.

In its sample, this clonotype was seen many times. The genes are TRBV6-1 and TRBJ1-3, with 9 bases that match TRBD1. Unmatched junction bases numbered 3, after V lost 6 bases and J lost 0 bases. The CDR3 covers 15 residues. CDR1 and CDR2 (germline): MNHNS, SASEGT. The CDR3 is CASRSTGGSGNTIYF. The CDR3 coding sequence is TGTGCCAGCAGGTCGACAGGGGGCTCTGGAAACACCATATATTTT.